Shown below are 26 T cell receptor beta chains from a single sample sequenced in a study of T-cell memory formation after mild COVID-19. TCRdb reprocessed the 5' RACE reads with MiXCR, giving one entry per CDR3 protein. The sample holds 90,000 to 120,000 distinct CDR3 sequences; 13% to 15% are singletons and the top ten take approximately 43%. The sequenced sample consisted of PBMCs or a T cell subset sorted from them (not recorded which). The receptors were gathered from a young man who had mild COVID-19 (a few samples of this study predate the infection). Cell type and time point are not known.

This clonotype came up a few times. The chain is built from TRBV6-7 and TRBJ2-2; D unresolved. TRBV6-7 is annotated as an ORF whose role is uncertain. V lost 10 bases and J 7 bases, leaving 25 bases between the germline ends. CDR3 length: 16 amino acids. CDR3 sequence (DNA): TGTGCCACCCCGCCCGCACCCGGACGAGAGAACGGGGAGCTGTTTTTT. Translating it yields CATPPAPGRENGELFF.

V usage is TRBV6-5 and J usage is TRBJ2-2; 9 nucleotides agree with TRBD1. The CDR3 is made up of 15 amino acids. CDR1 is MNHEY and CDR2 is SVGAGI in the germline V gene. With V trimmed by 4 bases and J by 6 bases, 6 bases remained unmatched. The CDR3: CASSSSQGASGELFF. In DNA, the CDR3 is TGTGCCAGCAGTTCTTCACAGGGGGCCTCCGGGGAGCTGTTTTTT.

This clonotype was detected ten times or more. This chain connects TRBV9 to TRBJ2-3, with 10 bases lining up with TRBD2. Germline V gene sequence: CDR1 SGDLS, CDR2 YYNGEE. The CDR3 has 16 residues. With 0 bases clipped from V and 2 bases from J, the junction kept 3 bases outside the gene matches. DNA for the CDR3: TGTGCCAGCAGCGTAGATAGCGGGGGGACCACAGATACGCAGTATTTT. Translation: CASSVDSGGTTDTQYF. Complete variable domain (other parts from reference TRBV9 and TRBJ2-3): DSGVTQTPKHLITATGQRVTLRCSPRSGDLSVYWYQQSLDQGLQFLIQYYNGEERAKGNILERFSAQQFPDLHSELNLSSLELGDSALYFCASSVDSGGTTDTQYFGPGTRLTVL.

This clonotype was picked up a small number of times. The rearrangement links TRBV6-6 to TRBJ2-4, with TRBD1 as a possible D gene (6 bases). Trimming pared 0 bases from V and 4 bases from J, leaving 19 bases between. Germline V gene data show CDR1 as MNHNY and CDR2 as SVGAGI (reference sequence). The CDR3 length is 18 residues. CDR3 DNA sequence: TGTGCCAGCAGTTACTCCGATCTAAACGACAGGAGAAAAAACATTCAGTACTTC. Protein sequence: CASSYSDLNDRRKNIQYF.

This clonotype has ten or more counts. V and J are TRBV5-6 and TRBJ2-1; D is uncertain. The CDR3 has 11 residues. The germline V gene encodes CDR1 SGHDT and CDR2 YYEEEE. The ends were cut back, 0 bases at V and 16 bases at J, with 11 bases in the middle. The CDR3 loop is CASSLGPAEFF. The CDR3 DNA is TGTGCCAGCAGCTTGGGTCCGGCGGAATTCTTC.

This rearrangement joins TRBV4-1 to TRBJ2-5; 9 bases line up with TRBD1. CDR1 MGHRA and CDR2 YSYEKL come from the germline V gene. This CDR3 is 17 amino acids long. V trimming: 2 bases; J trimming: 5 bases; junction bases outside the gene matches: 12. CDR3 nucleotide sequence: TGCGCCAGCAGCCAATCCCTGCACGGAGGACAGGGGGAGACCCAGTACTTC. This codes for CASSQSLHGGQGETQYF.

The V call is TRBV4-3, the J call TRBJ2-3, with 9 bases aligning to TRBD2. The CDR3 length is 16 residues. In germline, CDR1 is LGHNA, CDR2 YSLEER. V lost 4 bases to trimming and J lost 6 bases; unmatched junction nucleotides: 11. CDR3 sequence: CASSPEPGLALDTQYF. The CDR3 nucleotides read TGCGCCAGCAGCCCTGAACCGGGACTAGCTCTGGATACGCAGTATTTT.

The rearrangement uses TRBV7-2 and TRBJ2-1, with 12 bases aligning to TRBD2. Per the germline V gene, CDR1 is SGHTA and CDR2 is FQGNSA. After removal of 7 bases from V and 8 bases from J, the junction contained 12 bases not matched to a gene. This CDR3 spans 16 amino acids. CDR3 nucleotides: TGTGCCAGCATACTCCGGTGGACTAGCGGGGCGCATGAGCAGTTCTTC. Amino acid sequence: CASILRWTSGAHEQFF.

This clonotype appeared a few times. This chain uses TRBV7-9 with TRBJ2-1, with 9 bases that match TRBD1. V lost 6 bases, J lost 4 bases, and 7 bases stayed unmatched. This CDR3 region has 15 residues. Germline V gene data show CDR1 as SEHNR and CDR2 as FQNEAQ (reference sequence). CDR3 DNA sequence: TGTGCCAGCAGTTCACCGGGACAGGGTTACAATGAGCAGTTCTTC. Amino acid sequence: CASSSPGQGYNEQFF.

This clonotype was counted between two and nine times. This chain links TRBV27 with TRBJ2-7; TRBD1 might be the D (6 bases). Germline loops: CDR1 MNHEY, CDR2 SMNVEV (reference sequence). V shed 5 bases and J shed 3 bases, with 20 bases lying between them. The length of the CDR3 is 16 residues. CDR3: CASSPLGQGLLYEQYV. For the CDR3, the DNA is TGTGCCAGCAGTCCCTTAGGGCAGGGGCTACTCTACGAGCAGTACGTC.

This clonotype was seen only a few times. The chain recombines TRBV5-1 with TRBJ1-1, with D possibly TRBD1 on 5 matching bases. Germline values: CDR1 SGHRS, CDR2 YFSETQ. This CDR3 region has 12 residues. Trimming pared 5 bases from V and 5 bases from J, leaving 10 bases between. CDR3 DNA: TGCGCCAGCAGTTTTGAGGGGACTGAAGCTTTCTTT. Residues: CASSFEGTEAFF. The full variable domain, in which reference TRBV5-1 and TRBJ1-1 provide the parts outside the CDR3, is KAGVTQTPRYLIKTRGQQVTLSCSPISGHRSVSWYQQTPGQGLQFLFEYFSETQRNKGNFPGRFSGRQFSNSRSEMNVSTLELGDSALYLCASSFEGTEAFFGQGTRLTVV.

The rearrangement links TRBV7-8 to TRBJ1-1, with D possibly being TRBD1 (6 bases). The CDR3 is 15 amino acids. CDR1 SGHVS and CDR2 FQNEAQ come from the germline V gene. Trimming pared 4 bases from V and 3 bases from J, leaving 15 bases between. In DNA form, the CDR3 reads TGTGCCAGCAGCTCTAAAGGGGGGAGGGACACTGAAGCTTTCTTT. This sequence encodes CASSSKGGRDTEAFF.

This clonotype was recorded a few times. The chain recombines TRBV12-3 or TRBV12-4 with TRBJ2-1, with D possibly being TRBD2 (5 bases). The CDR3 covers 15 residues. The V and J ends lost 7 bases and 0 bases respectively, with 13 bases between them. CDR3 nucleotide sequence: TGTGCCAGCAAGCTGGGGAGAAGCTCCTACAATGAGCAGTTCTTC. As protein: CASKLGRSSYNEQFF.

A few counts support this clonotype. The CDR3 reads CASPGRILWEQYV. CDR3 sequence (DNA): TGTGCCAGCCCCGGACGGATACTTTGGGAGCAGTACGTC. The rearrangement links TRBV7-2 to TRBJ2-7; no definite D call. CDR1 and CDR2 (germline): SGHTA, FQGNSA. Between the trimmed V and J ends, which lost 8 bases and 7 bases, there was a span of 18 bases. The CDR3 is 13 amino acids.

The CDR3 DNA sequence: TGTGCCAGCAGCTTAGATCGGGCGGGGGGGACCTACAATGAGCAGTTCTTC. Amino acids: CASSLDRAGGTYNEQFF. The V gene is TRBV11-3, the J gene TRBJ2-1; the match to TRBD2 covers 9 bases. The ends lost 0 bases at V and 2 bases at J; junction bases unmatched: 5. The CDR3 covers 17 residues. CDR1 is SGHNT, CDR2 YENEEA, per germline.

This clonotype was counted ten times or more. CDR3 region: CATSSSGDLYEQYF. The CDR3 coding sequence is TGTGCCACCAGCAGCAGCGGGGACCTCTACGAGCAGTACTTC. The V gene is TRBV15, the J gene TRBJ2-7; 7 nucleotides agree with TRBD2. After removal of 3 bases from V and 3 bases from J, the junction contained 5 bases not matched to a gene. Germline values: CDR1 LNHNV, CDR2 YYDKDF (reference sequence). The CDR3 has 14 residues.

This clonotype was detected only a few times. The chain carries TRBV29-1 and TRBJ1-1; D unclear. The germline V gene has CDR1 SQVTM and CDR2 ANQGSEA. Trimming took 3 bases from V and 7 from J, leaving 6 bases between them. The CDR3 sequence is 10 residues long. Written as DNA, the CDR3 is TGCAGCGTTGAGGGAAGTGAAGCTTTCTTT. It yields the protein CSVEGSEAFF.

V usage is TRBV5-5 and J usage is TRBJ2-1; D call uncertain. V was cut by 1 base and J by 2 bases, with 7 bases left in between. Germline V gene data show CDR1 as SGHKS and CDR2 as YYEKEE (reference sequence). This CDR3 has 14 residues. CDR3 sequence (DNA): TGTGCCAGCAGCTTGCAGGCTACCTACAATGAGCAGTTCTTC. Residues: CASSLQATYNEQFF.

CDR3 DNA sequence: TGTGCCAGTCAAGGCGGGCCGAGGCTTGGGAGATATGGCTACACCTTC. This encodes CASQGGPRLGRYGYTF. V gene TRBV28 combines with J gene TRBJ1-2; D gene ambiguous. CDR3 size: 16 residues. V was cut by 9 bases and J by 5 bases, with 25 bases left in between. Germline V gene data show CDR1 as MDHEN and CDR2 as SYDVKM.

This clonotype appeared a few times. This chain joins TRBV3-1 and TRBJ2-3; D not resolved. This CDR3 comprises 14 residues. Germline CDR1 and CDR2: LGHDT and YNNKEL (reference sequence). Trimming removed 1 base at V and 2 bases at J, with 7 bases between. DNA for the CDR3: TGTGCCAGCAGCCAAGTTGACACCACAGATACGCAGTATTTT. Protein: CASSQVDTTDTQYF.

This chain uses TRBV7-9 with TRBJ2-3; unclear D gene. This CDR3 spans 15 amino acids. The germline V and J ends were trimmed by 0 bases and 6 bases, with 13 bases remaining between them. Germline lookup yields CDR1 SEHNR and CDR2 FQNEAQ (reference sequence). CDR3 loop: CASSLASGPYDTQYF. The CDR3 nucleotides read TGTGCCAGCAGCTTAGCTTCCGGGCCATATGATACGCAGTATTTT.

This clonotype came up a few times. In DNA, the CDR3 is TGTGCCACCAGTGAGGGGGGCTACAATGAGCAGTTCTTC. It is translated as CATSEGGYNEQFF. The chain carries TRBV24-1 and TRBJ2-1, with D perhaps TRBD2 (6 bases). Trimming cost V 4 bases and J 3 bases, with 6 bases left between them. The CDR3 sequence is 13 residues long. Germline CDR1 is KGHDR and CDR2 is SFDVKD.

This clonotype was counted between two and nine times. The chain combines TRBV4-3 with TRBJ1-1, with TRBD1 as a possible D gene (5 bases). V was trimmed by 8 bases and J by 7 bases, leaving 20 bases between them. Germline CDR1 is LGHNA and CDR2 is YSLEER. The CDR3 has 14 residues. Written as DNA, the CDR3 is TGCGCCAGCCGGTGGGGGAATCAGCAAGGTGAAGCTTTCTTT. Its protein is CASRWGNQQGEAFF.

The genes are TRBV20-1 and TRBJ2-3; the D is unclear. The germline V gene has CDR1 DFQATT and CDR2 SNEGSKA (reference sequence). The V end was cut by 0 bases, the J end by 0 bases, with 10 bases between. The length of the CDR3 is 15 residues. The CDR3 coding sequence is TGCAGTGCTAGAGAGGCGACGGATAGCACAGATACGCAGTATTTT. Residues: CSAREATDSTDTQYF.

CDR3 bases: TGCAGTGCCTCACCCACCGCCGCCTACGAGCAGTACTTC. It is translated as CSASPTAAYEQYF. V and J are TRBV20-1 and TRBJ2-7; no clear D. The ends were cut back, 6 bases at V and 2 bases at J, with 14 bases in the middle. Germline V gene data show CDR1 as DFQATT and CDR2 as SNEGSKA (reference sequence). The CDR3 extends over 13 amino acids.

With respect to this clonotype: At one boundary the junction diverges from the germline segment, which might be a read error. The chain uses TRBV7-9 and TRBJ2-5; 7 bases line up with TRBD1. Germline V lookup: CDR1 SEHNR, CDR2 FQNEAQ (reference sequence). The CDR3 loop spans 14 amino acids. The CDR3 region is CASSLKGAREAQYF. The CDR3, as DNA: TGTGCCAGCAGCTTAAAGGGGGCAAGAGAGGCCCAGTACTTC.